Following are 10 T cell receptor beta chains from one sample sequenced in a study of cytomegalovirus exposure and HLA in healthy donors. Primers: 60 Vbeta forward and 13 Jbeta reverse. Assay used: immunoSEQ multiplex PCR; TCRdb lists only in-frame clones, some missing. The profile shows fewer than 200,000 clones, 71% of them singletons. Sample: PBMCs. The receptors come from a woman in her thirties in good health and CMV-seronegative.

This clone has more than one count but fewer than ten. The same CDR3 also results from other DNA sequences found in this sample. The chain has TRBV18 and TRBJ1-1; the D is unclear. The CDR3 is 13 amino acids. Germline-derived CDR1 and CDR2 are KGHSH and LQKENI. The V end was cut by 2 bases, the J end by 2 bases, with 6 bases between. The CDR3 sequence: CASSPGLNTEAFF. The DNA for the CDR3 is TGTGCCAGCTCACCAGGGCTCAACACTGAAGCTTTCTTT.

The chain has TRBV7-6 and TRBJ2-1; the match to TRBD2 covers 11 bases. The germline CDR1 and CDR2 sequences are SGHVS and FNYEAQ. V lost 6 bases, J lost 4 bases, and 5 bases stayed unmatched. This CDR3 is built from 15 residues. The chain's CDR3 is CASSYSGGVYNEQFF. Here the CDR3 DNA reads TGTGCCAGCAGTTATAGCGGGGGGGTATACAATGAGCAGTTCTTC.

The rearrangement uses TRBV5-4 and TRBJ1-2, with 8 bases fitting TRBD1. Germline-derived CDR1 and CDR2 are SGHNT and YYREEE (reference sequence). The V and J ends lost 6 bases and 5 bases, in that order; junction bases with no gene match: 9. This CDR3 has 14 amino acids. The CDR3 reads CASKLVGQGYGYTF. CDR3 coding DNA: TGTGCCAGCAAATTGGTCGGACAGGGTTATGGCTACACCTTC.

V usage is TRBV5-1 and J usage is TRBJ2-5; D not certain. The CDR3 runs to 11 residues. The germline V and J ends were trimmed by 3 bases and 4 bases, with 4 bases remaining between them. The germline V gene encodes CDR1 SGHRS and CDR2 YFSETQ. CDR3 sequence (DNA): TGCGCCAGCAGCTCGGGAGAGACCCAGTACTTC. Residues: CASSSGETQYF.

J is TRBJ2-1 and V is TRBV13, with 9 bases fitting TRBD1. The CDR3 length is 15 residues. V was clipped by 5 bases and J by 4 bases; unmatched bases: 6. Germline V gene lookup returns CDR1 PRHDT and CDR2 FYEKMQ (reference sequence). CDR3: CASSLGTGTYNEQFF. CDR3 nucleotide sequence: TGTGCCAGCAGCCTGGGGACAGGGACTTACAATGAGCAGTTCTTC.

This clone was seen only a few times. The rearrangement links TRBV7-2 to TRBJ2-2, with D unresolved. Trimming pared 1 base from V and 0 bases from J, leaving 6 bases between. The CDR3 loop spans 15 amino acids. CDR1 and CDR2 from the germline V gene are SGHTA and FQGNSA. CDR3 nucleotide sequence: TGTGCCAGCAGCTTAGTCTCTACGAACACCGGGGAGCTGTTTTTT. Its protein product is CASSLVSTNTGELFF.

A few counts support this clone. This rearrangement joins TRBV5-4 to TRBJ1-4, with D perhaps TRBD1 (6 bases). Germline V gene data show CDR1 as SGHNT and CDR2 as YYREEE (reference sequence). The CDR3 runs 13 residues. Trimming removed 2 bases at V and 5 bases at J, with 7 bases between. The DNA for the CDR3 is TGTGCCAGCAGCTTTACAGGGAATGAAAAACTGTTTTTT. Translation: CASSFTGNEKLFF.

This clone showed up just a few times. The genes are TRBV7-3 and TRBJ2-3; D perhaps matches TRBD2 (5 bases). The length of the CDR3 is 15 residues. CDR1 is SGHTA and CDR2 is FQGTGA in the germline V gene. V was pared by 0 bases and J by 2 bases, with 9 bases between. The CDR3 DNA follows: TGTGCCAGCAGCTTAACTAGCGTATCCACAGATACGCAGTATTTT. Protein sequence: CASSLTSVSTDTQYF.

This clone was counted a single time. The rearrangement joins TRBV7-9 to TRBJ2-3; possibly TRBD2 for D (7 bases). Trimming took 5 bases from V and 3 from J, leaving 24 bases between them. The germline CDR1 and CDR2 sequences are SEHNR and FQNEAQ (reference sequence). CDR3 length: 18 residues. CDR3 nucleotide sequence: TGTGCCAGCAGCCCTACTGTAGGGGGGCGGGAGAGGACAGATACGCAGTATTTT. Amino acids: CASSPTVGGRERTDTQYF.

The chain joins TRBV2 to TRBJ2-3; 8 bases agree with TRBD2. The CDR3 spans 13 residues. The germline V gene has CDR1 SNHLY and CDR2 FYNNEI. The ends lost 8 bases at V and 2 bases at J; junction bases unmatched: 3. The CDR3 sequence: CASHGGDTDTQYF. The CDR3 DNA follows: TGTGCCAGCCACGGGGGGGACACAGATACGCAGTATTTT.